The subject of this entry is one T cell receptor beta chain. Antigen: not known. Between the trimmed V and J ends, which lost 5 bases and 6 bases, there was a span of 26 bases. CDR3 size: 18 residues. Germline V gene lookup returns CDR1 MDHEN and CDR2 SYDVKM. The protocol was immunoSEQ multiplex PCR, while the TCRdb copy is restricted to in-frame clones and leaves out a portion. The repertoire includes approximately 35,000 clones, about 87% of them detected once, and less than 4.5% sits in the top ten. The record originates from a study of OX40 agonist ivuxolimab in advanced cancers. General study findings and limits: Low normalized T-cell clonal expansion also characterized some of the nonresponders. Both CD4+ and CD8+ T cell populations in blood had undergone clonal expansion by week 6 at 0.1 to 3.0 mg/kg.

This sample comprised CD4+ or CD8+ T cells sorted from blood, obtained in a trial of the OX40 agonist ivuxolimab. This TCR was recovered from an adult with an advanced solid tumor such as melanoma, head and neck, liver or kidney cancer. The chain employs TRBV28 and TRBJ1-5, with D possibly being TRBD1 (5 bases). CDR3 amino acids: CASSHPMGTEKISQPQHF. The CDR3 nucleotides are TGTGCCAGCAGTCACCCCATGGGGACGGAAAAAATAAGTCAGCCCCAGCATTTT.